The following is a TCR beta chain sequence with its context. Germline CDR1 and CDR2: SGHRS and YFSETQ. The CDR3 has 15 amino acids. V was clipped by 4 bases and J by 7 bases; unmatched bases: 12. Only in-frame clones appear in the TCRdb table, and some are missing; sequencing was by immunoSEQ multiplex PCR. This sample yields around 300,000 clones, of which around nine tenths are seen a single time; roughly 5% belongs to the top ten. This sample is drawn from a study of Ad26.COV2.S vaccination and SARS-CoV-2 variants. The wider study: Ad26.COV2.S shots went into the muscle once or twice, 56 days apart.

The treatment was: roughly 20 received Ad26.COV2.S at low or high dose, single or two shots; 5 received placebo; per-sample allocation not given. Sampling happened 63 days after the first vaccine or placebo injection. The chain joins TRBV5-1 to TRBJ1-1; 8 nucleotides agree with TRBD1. The TCR sequence derives from a person between 18 and 65 years old who received the Ad26.COV2.S COVID-19 vaccine or a placebo. This material consisted of peripheral blood, taken in a trial of Ad26.COV2.S vaccine versus placebo. This CDR3 reads CASSTQTGARVEAFF. In nucleotides, the CDR3 is TGCGCCAGCAGCACCCAGACAGGGGCTCGAGTTGAAGCTTTCTTT.